The subject of this entry is one T cell receptor beta chain. Trimming cost V 6 bases and J 0 bases, with 13 bases left between them. Germline V gene lookup returns CDR1 MNHEY and CDR2 SMNVEV (reference sequence). The length of the CDR3 is 15 residues. This entry belongs to a study of blood T cell repertoires in COVID-19. In the source study's methods: Using reference gene primer amplification, nucleated cell counts were estimated. The data were produced by immunoSEQ multiplex PCR, yet TCRdb's version contains in-frame clones alone and is incomplete. V, J and clone size were drawn from that table, and D and trimming were deduced from the DNA. The sample includes about 100,000 clones, less than 75% of them seen just once.

This chain links TRBV27 with TRBJ2-3; D not resolved. This TCR was sampled from a woman aged 40 to 55 with acute or convalescent COVID-19. The sequencing input was peripheral blood. The CDR3 spells CASSPTRASTDTQYF. The CDR3 DNA reads as TGTGCCAGCAGCCCAACTCGTGCTAGCACAGATACGCAGTATTTT.